What follows is one T cell receptor (beta chain) and its context. The ends were cut back, 0 bases at V and 1 base at J, with 18 bases in the middle. This CDR3 contains 18 residues. The germline CDR1 and CDR2 sequences are MGHRA and YSYEKL. The data are from a study of blood T cell repertoires in COVID-19. Libraries were prepared by immunoSEQ multiplex PCR; TCRdb keeps only in-frame clonotypes and omits some of them. The data show 150,000 to 200,000 clones, with roughly 84% seen just once and 5.2% held by the top ten. This chain connects TRBV4-1 to TRBJ1-1, with D perhaps matching TRBD1 (5 bases). The clonotype was recovered from a man aged 65 to 79 who had been exposed to COVID-19. Input material: PBMCs or T cells enriched from blood (not recorded which). This CDR3 reads CASSQDRKTGRGNTEAFF. The CDR3 bases are TGCGCCAGCAGCCAAGATCGGAAGACGGGGCGGGGGAACACTGAAGCTTTCTTT.